The clone carrying this TCR beta chain came up a few times. The CDR3 totals 17 residues. V gave up 8 bases and J gave up 0 bases; unmatched junction bases: 9. Germline values: CDR1 ENHRY, CDR2 SYGVKD. This entry is derived from a study of blood T cells in healthy people across ages. The authors ran a second PCR of about 7 to 12 cycles using a sample-barcoded 5' primer and a J-beta primer mix. A single record per CDR3 protein comes from TCRdb applying MiXCR to the 5' RACE reads. Of 580,000 or so distinct CDR3 sequences detected, around half appear once; the ten largest clones hold under 30%. The rearrangement links TRBV10-3 to TRBJ2-3, with TRBD2 matching 12 bases. The TCR was taken from an older man in good health. Sequencing was performed on blood. The CDR3: CAIDQTGTSGSTDTQYF. The CDR3 DNA reads TGTGCCATCGATCAGACCGGGACTAGCGGGAGCACAGATACGCAGTATTTT.